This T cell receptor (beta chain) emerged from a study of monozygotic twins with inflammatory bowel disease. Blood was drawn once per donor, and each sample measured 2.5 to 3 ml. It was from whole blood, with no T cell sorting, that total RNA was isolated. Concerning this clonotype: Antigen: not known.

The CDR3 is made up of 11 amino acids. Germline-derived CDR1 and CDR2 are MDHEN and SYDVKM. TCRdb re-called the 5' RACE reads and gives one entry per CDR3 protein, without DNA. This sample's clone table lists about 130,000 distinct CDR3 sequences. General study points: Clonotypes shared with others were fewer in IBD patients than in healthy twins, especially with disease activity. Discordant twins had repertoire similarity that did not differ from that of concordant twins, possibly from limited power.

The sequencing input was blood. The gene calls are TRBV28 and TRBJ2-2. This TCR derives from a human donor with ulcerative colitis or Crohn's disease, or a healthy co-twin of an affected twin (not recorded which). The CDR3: CASSSPRELFF.